The T cell receptor (beta chain) described here comes from a study of breast tumors, draining lymph nodes, adjacent tissues. Breast cancer patients provided tissue from their axillary draining lymph nodes. The V and J ends lost 6 bases and 4 bases, in that order; junction bases with no gene match: 9. CDR1 and CDR2 (germline): MGHRA, YSYEKL. The CDR3 spans 15 residues. MiXCR, run by TCRdb on the multiplex PCR reads, gives a single entry per CDR3 protein. The repertoire holds about 270,000 distinct CDR3 sequences, with about 30% as singletons. The sample taken for sequencing was axillary lymph node tissue. This sequence was found in a female donor with breast cancer. Some clones in this sample may be carry-over from other donors' samples. The chain carries TRBV4-1 and TRBJ1-3, with 7 bases fitting TRBD1. The CDR3: CASRITDRVGNTIYF. For the CDR3, the DNA is TGCGCCAGCAGAATCACCGACAGGGTAGGAAACACCATATATTTT.